The clone carrying this TCR beta chain was seen many times. Its antigen is unidentified. These data come from a study of T cells in Graves' hyperthyroidism and ophthalmopathy. Findings of the study overall: Ophthalmopathy could be told apart from stable hyperthyroidism with a 13 V-J model.

TCR beta CDR3 regions were amplified from RNA transcripts. A first-round RT-PCR of the TCR CDR3 used the HTBI primer set. TCRdb re-called the multiplex PCR reads through MiXCR, storing one row per CDR3 protein. The table lists around 240,000 distinct CDR3 sequences, 13% to 15% of them singletons. The sample taken for sequencing was blood. The clonotype originates from a woman aged 40-49 years with Graves' hyperthyroidism that later progressed to Graves' ophthalmopathy.

CDR3 bases: TGTGCCAGCAGTGTTGACAGGGCCAGAATCTCCACAGATACGCAGTATTTT. Translating it yields CASSVDRARISTDTQYF. This chain connects TRBV2 to TRBJ2-3, with TRBD1 matching 7 bases. Germline CDR1 reads SNHLY; CDR2 reads FYNNEI. The CDR3 is made up of 17 amino acids. The V segment lost 4 bases and the J segment 2 bases; nucleotides outside the gene matches: 12. The complete variable domain, with remaining parts taken from reference TRBV2 and TRBJ2-3, reads EPEVTQTPSHQVTQMGQEVILRCVPISNHLYFYWYRQILGQKVEFLVSFYNNEISEKSEIFDDQFSVERPDGSNFTLKIRSTKLEDSAMYFCASSVDRARISTDTQYFGPGTRLTVL.